The rows below give T cell receptor beta chains drawn from one sample of a study of blood T cell repertoires in COVID-19. Profiled with immunoSEQ multiplex PCR; TCRdb holds only in-frame clones, not every one. The data hold about 440,000 clones, with nearly 90% observed a single time. The sample consisted of PBMCs or T cells enriched from blood (not recorded which). The receptor set was obtained from a woman younger than 30 with acute COVID-19. CDR3s include the opening cysteine and the closing phenylalanine or tryptophan. The D gene is left open where the match is weak. Clone size is not always given. Where it is, it says once, few, many or a class for expanded clones.

j_call | d_call | clone_size | v_call | cdr3_aa | cdr3_nt
TRBJ2-2 | TRBD2 | - | TRBV6-5 | CASSFRLAGVTGELFF | TGTGCCAGCAGTTTTCGACTAGCGGGAGTTACCGGGGAGCTGTTTTTT
TRBJ1-5 | - | - | TRBV12-5 | CASGLVGVRNQPQHF | TGTGCTAGTGGTTTGGTAGGGGTACGCAATCAGCCCCAGCATTTT
TRBJ1-2 | - | - | TRBV3-1/TRBV3-2 | CASSHGLGGIYGYTF | TGTGCCAGCAGCCACGGACTCGGAGGGATCTATGGCTACACCTTC
TRBJ1-4 | TRBD1 | - | TRBV11-2 | CASSQDRGKLFF | TGTGCCAGCAGCCAAGACAGGGGAAAACTGTTTTTT
TRBJ1-2 | - | - | TRBV27 | CASSLRGYPDGYTF | TGTGCCAGCAGTTTACGAGGGTACCCCGACGGCTACACCTTC
TRBJ1-5 | - | - | TRBV5-1 | CASSLEGGLQPQHF | TGCGCCAGCAGCTTGGAAGGGGGTTTGCAGCCCCAGCATTTT
TRBJ2-5 | TRBD2 | - | TRBV28 | CASEAGWETQYF | TGTGCCAGCGAAGCGGGATGGGAGACCCAGTACTTC
TRBJ2-7 | TRBD2 | - | TRBV5-1 | CASSPGGSSVGGDEQYF | TGCGCCAGCAGCCCCGGGGGGTCAAGCGTGGGTGGGGACGAGCAGTACTTC
TRBJ2-1 | TRBD2 | - | TRBV2 | CASGLAGGLHEQFF | TGTGCCAGCGGCCTCGCGGGGGGGCTCCATGAGCAGTTCTTC
TRBJ1-4 | - | - | TRBV2 | CASLEGSNEKLFF | TGTGCCAGTCTAGAGGGTTCTAATGAAAAACTGTTTTTT
TRBJ2-3 | TRBD2 | - | TRBV12-5 | CASGPITSSGSFSDTQYF | TGTGCTAGTGGGCCGATTACGAGTAGCGGGAGTTTCTCAGATACGCAGTATTTT
TRBJ1-5 | TRBD1 | - | TRBV2 | CASSVRGLGQPQHF | TGTGCCAGCAGTGTCAGGGGGCTAGGGCAGCCCCAGCATTTT
TRBJ1-4 | - | - | TRBV30 | CAWGETGEKLFF | TGTGCCTGGGGAGAAACGGGGGAAAAACTGTTTTTT
TRBJ2-3 | - | - | TRBV15 | CATSTRGASTDTQYF | TGTGCCACCAGCACTCGGGGGGCTAGCACAGATACGCAGTATTTT
TRBJ2-5 | - | - | TRBV27 | CASSSLETRKGKETQYF | TGTGCCAGCAGTTCCCTGGAGACTAGGAAGGGGAAGGAGACCCAGTACTTC
TRBJ1-2 | - | once | TRBV6-5 | CASSLGAGAHGYTF | TGTGCCAGCAGTCTGGGTGCGGGGGCGCATGGCTACACCTTC
TRBJ2-5 | - | once | TRBV7-8 | CASSLDNMGQVQETQYF | TGTGCCAGCAGCTTAGATAACATGGGGCAGGTGCAAGAGACCCAGTACTTC
TRBJ1-5 | TRBD1 | - | TRBV6-5 | CASSYQRTGNQPQHF | TGTGCCAGCAGTTATCAGAGGACAGGGAATCAGCCCCAGCATTTT
TRBJ2-1 | TRBD2 | - | TRBV10-1 | CASSERGLAGANEQFF | TGCGCCAGCAGTGAGAGAGGTCTAGCGGGGGCCAATGAGCAGTTCTTC
TRBJ2-5 | - | once | TRBV10-1 | CASSETSTQETQYF | TGCGCCAGCAGTGAAACTAGCACGCAAGAGACCCAGTACTTC
TRBJ1-5 | TRBD1 | - | TRBV18 | CASSNQGAVNQPQHF | TGTGCCAGCTCAAACCAGGGGGCTGTCAATCAGCCCCAGCATTTT
TRBJ1-2 | - | - | TRBV11-2 | CASSLGPRDYGYTF | TGTGCCAGCAGCTTAGGCCCCAGGGACTATGGCTACACCTTC
TRBJ1-2 | TRBD1 | - | TRBV9 | CASSVSSGGASGYTF | TGTGCCAGCAGCGTATCATCAGGGGGCGCAAGTGGCTACACCTTC
TRBJ1-5 | - | once | TRBV5-6 | CASSAGVSWPQHF | TGTGCCAGCAGCGCGGGGGTTTCATGGCCCCAGCATTTT
TRBJ2-5 | - | - | TRBV5-1 | CASSFSDQGLGETQYF | TGCGCCAGCAGCTTTTCGGACCAGGGACTTGGAGAGACCCAGTACTTC
TRBJ2-2 | - | - | TRBV19 | CASRFRDGELFF | TGTGCCAGTAGGTTCAGGGACGGGGAGCTGTTTTTT
TRBJ2-3 | - | - | TRBV29-1 | CSVAWRRHRDTQYF | TGCAGCGTTGCTTGGCGTAGACACAGAGATACGCAGTATTTT
TRBJ2-1 | - | - | TRBV16 | CASSQFRSEQFF | TGTGCCAGCAGCCAATTCCGTTCCGAGCAGTTCTTC
TRBJ1-4 | TRBD1 | - | TRBV5-4 | CASSLGQGGNEKLFF | TGTGCCAGCAGCCTAGGACAGGGCGGGAATGAAAAACTGTTTTTT
TRBJ1-2 | TRBD1 | - | TRBV5-1 | CASSSTGDYGYTF | TGCGCCAGCAGCTCAACAGGGGACTATGGCTACACCTTC
TRBJ2-2 | TRBD1 | - | TRBV24-1 | CATSDRQGRGAGELFF | TGTGCCACCAGTGACCGACAGGGCCGTGGGGCCGGGGAGCTGTTTTTT
TRBJ2-7 | - | - | TRBV28 | CASSLSQAFYEQYF | TGTGCCAGCAGTTTAAGTCAGGCTTTCTACGAGCAGTACTTC
TRBJ1-5 | TRBD1 | - | TRBV18 | CASSPRGTGVNSNQPQHF | TGTGCCAGCTCACCACGGGGGACAGGGGTTAATAGCAATCAGCCCCAGCATTTT
TRBJ1-2 | TRBD1 | - | TRBV19 | CASEAYNTGVPSYGYTF | TGTGCCAGTGAGGCTTACAATACAGGGGTCCCAAGCTATGGCTACACCTTC
TRBJ1-2 | TRBD1 | few | TRBV25-1 | CASRQGYGYTF | TGTGCCAGCAGACAGGGGTATGGCTACACCTTC
TRBJ1-3 | - | - | TRBV19 | CASIPGRGPGSGNTIYF | TGTGCCAGTATCCCGGGGCGGGGGCCCGGCTCTGGAAACACCATATATTTT
TRBJ2-1 | TRBD2 | - | TRBV5-4 | CASSLGTSGNIEQFF | TGTGCCAGCAGCTTGGGGACTAGCGGGAATATTGAGCAGTTCTTC
TRBJ1-5 | TRBD1 | - | TRBV7-2 | CASSQGTGGLQPQHF | TGTGCCAGCAGCCAAGGGACAGGGGGTCTTCAGCCCCAGCATTTT
TRBJ1-1 | - | - | TRBV5-1 | CASSAETGMSTEAFF | TGCGCCAGCAGCGCGGAAACAGGGATGAGCACTGAAGCTTTCTTT
TRBJ1-1 | TRBD1 | - | TRBV13 | CASSPQTGERTEAFF | TGTGCCAGCAGCCCACAAACAGGGGAGAGGACTGAAGCTTTCTTT
TRBJ1-2 | - | few | TRBV2 | CASSVVTDNYGYTF | TGTGCCAGCAGTGTTGTGACAGATAACTATGGCTACACCTTC
TRBJ2-5 | TRBD1 | - | TRBV11-2 | CASSKDRGTGETQYF | TGTGCCAGCAGCAAGGACAGGGGGACTGGAGAGACCCAGTACTTC
TRBJ2-7 | - | - | TRBV11-2 | CASSLHSQPSYEQYF | TGTGCCAGCAGCTTGCACAGCCAACCCTCCTACGAGCAGTACTTC
TRBJ2-7 | - | - | TRBV27 | CASRPSGGLLSYEQYF | TGTGCCAGCAGACCCAGTGGAGGTCTCCTTTCCTACGAGCAGTACTTC
TRBJ1-1 | - | - | TRBV5-1 | CASNPAGQGGTEAFF | TGCGCCAGCAACCCCGCAGGGCAGGGAGGAACTGAAGCTTTCTTT
TRBJ1-3 | - | - | TRBV5-8 | CASSLAGSSIYF | TGTGCCAGCAGCTTGGCGGGGTCAAGCATATATTTT
TRBJ1-5 | - | - | TRBV7-2 | CASSLGHLMSNQPQHF | TGTGCCAGCAGCTTAGGGCACCTCATGAGCAATCAGCCCCAGCATTTT
TRBJ2-5 | TRBD1 | - | TRBV29-1 | CSVGDRVETQYF | TGCAGCGTCGGGGACAGGGTCGAGACCCAGTACTTC
TRBJ1-5 | - | - | TRBV5-5 | CASSLQVLGQPQHF | TGTGCCAGCAGCTTACAGGTTCTAGGTCAGCCCCAGCATTTT
TRBJ1-5 | - | - | TRBV12-5 | CASGLIGGLKQPQHF | TGTGCTAGTGGTTTGATCGGGGGGCTAAAACAGCCCCAGCATTTT
TRBJ1-1 | TRBD1 | - | TRBV5-1 | CASSSRQGVEAFF | TGCGCCAGCAGCTCTCGACAGGGCGTTGAAGCTTTCTTT
TRBJ1-1 | - | - | TRBV7-2 | CASSLEGGGRAFF | TGTGCCAGCAGCTTAGAGGGTGGAGGCCGGGCTTTCTTT
TRBJ2-2 | TRBD1 | - | TRBV29-1 | CSVTTGGGTGELFF | TGCAGCGTTACTACAGGGGGTGGGACCGGGGAGCTGTTTTTT
TRBJ2-7 | - | - | TRBV2 | CASRPYNHEQYF | TGTGCCAGCAGGCCCTATAACCACGAGCAGTACTTC
TRBJ1-1 | TRBD1 | - | TRBV7-9 | CASSFPGQGKEAFF | TGTGCCAGCAGCTTTCCCGGACAGGGGAAAGAAGCTTTCTTT
TRBJ1-1 | - | - | TRBV30 | CAWSPTPDSLNTEAFF | TGTGCCTGGAGTCCTACCCCGGACTCCTTGAACACTGAAGCTTTCTTT
TRBJ2-4 | - | - | TRBV5-4 | CASSSTGIMNIQYF | TGTGCCAGCAGCAGTACAGGGATAATGAACATTCAGTACTTC
TRBJ2-2 | - | once | TRBV21-1 | CASTNGLAGLAGELFF | TGTGCCAGCACCAACGGACTAGCGGGATTGGCCGGGGAGCTGTTTTTT
TRBJ2-1 | TRBD2 | - | TRBV7-6 | CASSLAGGREQFF | TGTGCCAGCAGCTTAGCGGGAGGGAGGGAGCAGTTCTTC